The rows below give T cell receptor beta chains drawn from one sample of a study of shared T cell receptors in the human thymus. The repertoire was sequenced with immunoSEQ multiplex PCR; TCRdb's copy has only in-frame clones and lacks some. The profile shows about 400,000 clones, approximately 95% of them singletons. Material: thymocytes. The receptors stem from a human donor. Each CDR3 is given with its conserved first and last residue. The D gene is left open where the match is weak.

TRBV19	TRBJ2-5	NA	CASSTGMGETQYF	TGTGCCAGTAGTACGGGGATGGGAGAGACCCAGTACTTC
TRBV28	TRBJ1-4	NA	CASSRTPTNEKLFF	TGTGCCAGCAGCCGGACGCCAACTAATGAAAAACTGTTTTTT
TRBV7-9	TRBJ2-1	NA	CASSLEGRSNEQFF	TGTGCCAGCAGCTTGGAAGGGCGTTCGAATGAGCAGTTCTTC
TRBV7-6	TRBJ2-2	TRBD2	CASSYPLAGGHTGELFF	TGTGCCAGCAGCTACCCCCTAGCGGGAGGGCACACCGGGGAGCTGTTTTTT
TRBV4-1	TRBJ1-1	NA	CASSQDEETTEAFF	TGCGCCAGCAGCCAAGATGAAGAGACCACTGAAGCTTTCTTT
TRBV28	TRBJ2-6	NA	CASSLRGRPRSGANVLTF	TGTGCCAGCAGTTTAAGGGGCAGACCGCGCTCTGGGGCCAACGTCCTGACTTTC
TRBV28	TRBJ2-3	NA	CASTQGVSQYF	TGTGCCAGCACCCAGGGTGTATCGCAGTATTTT
TRBV5-5	TRBJ1-2	NA	CASSPPRRDGYTF	TGTGCCAGCAGCCCTCCTCGACGGGATGGCTACACCTTC
TRBV23-1	TRBJ1-2	NA	CASSQSHREVRIGYTF	TGCGCCAGCAGTCAATCGCACAGGGAAGTGAGAATCGGCTACACCTTC
TRBV5-1	TRBJ2-6	NA	CASSSPGQTFSGANVLTF	TGCGCCAGCAGCAGCCCAGGACAGACGTTCTCTGGGGCCAACGTCCTGACTTTC
TRBV28	TRBJ1-2	NA	CASSFVGRHYGYTF	TGTGCCAGCAGTTTTGTCGGGAGACACTATGGCTACACCTTC